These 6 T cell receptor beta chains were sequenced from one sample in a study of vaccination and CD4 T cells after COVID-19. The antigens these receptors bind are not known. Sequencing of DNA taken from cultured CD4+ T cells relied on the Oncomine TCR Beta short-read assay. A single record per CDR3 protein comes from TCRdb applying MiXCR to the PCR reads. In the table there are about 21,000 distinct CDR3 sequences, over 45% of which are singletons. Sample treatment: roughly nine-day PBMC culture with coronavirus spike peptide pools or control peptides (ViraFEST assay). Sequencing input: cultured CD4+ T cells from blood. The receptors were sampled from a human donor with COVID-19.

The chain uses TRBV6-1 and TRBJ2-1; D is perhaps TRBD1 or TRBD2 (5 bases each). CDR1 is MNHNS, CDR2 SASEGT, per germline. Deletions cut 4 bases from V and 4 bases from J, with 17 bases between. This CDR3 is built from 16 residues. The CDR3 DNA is TGTGCCAGCAGTGGCCTCACTAGACAGTTATACAATGAGCAGTTCTTC. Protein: CASSGLTRQLYNEQFF.

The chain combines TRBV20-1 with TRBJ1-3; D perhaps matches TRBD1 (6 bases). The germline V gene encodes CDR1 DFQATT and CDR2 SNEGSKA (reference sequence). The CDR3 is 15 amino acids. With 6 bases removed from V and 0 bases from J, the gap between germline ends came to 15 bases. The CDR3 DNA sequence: TGCAGTGCCAGGGGTCCCTTCCACTCTGGAAACACCATATATTTT. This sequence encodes CSARGPFHSGNTIYF.

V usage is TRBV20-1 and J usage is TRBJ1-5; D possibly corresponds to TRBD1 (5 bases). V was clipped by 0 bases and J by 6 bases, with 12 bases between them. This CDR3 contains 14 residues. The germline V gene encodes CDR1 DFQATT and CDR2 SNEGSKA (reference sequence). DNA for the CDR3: TGCAGTGCTAGAGATCAGAGGGGAGGTCAGCCCCAGCATTTT. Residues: CSARDQRGGQPQHF.

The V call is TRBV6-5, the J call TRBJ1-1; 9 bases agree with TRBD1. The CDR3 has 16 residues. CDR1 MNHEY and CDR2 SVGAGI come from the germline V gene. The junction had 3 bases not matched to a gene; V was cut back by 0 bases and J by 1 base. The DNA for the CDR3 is TGTGCCAGCAGTTACTCTTTGACAGGGGGGAACACTGAAGCTTTCTTT. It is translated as CASSYSLTGGNTEAFF.

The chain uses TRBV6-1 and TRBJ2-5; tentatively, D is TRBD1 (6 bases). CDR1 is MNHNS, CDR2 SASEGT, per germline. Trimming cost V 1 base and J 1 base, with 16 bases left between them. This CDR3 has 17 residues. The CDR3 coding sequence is TGTGCCAGCAGTGAAGGGGGGACATGGTGGGTCCAAGAGACCCAGTACTTC. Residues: CASSEGGTWWVQETQYF.

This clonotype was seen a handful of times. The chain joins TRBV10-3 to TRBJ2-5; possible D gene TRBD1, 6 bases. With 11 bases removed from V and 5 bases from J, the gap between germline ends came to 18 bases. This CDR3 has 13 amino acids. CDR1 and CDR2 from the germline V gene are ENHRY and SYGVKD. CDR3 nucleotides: TGTGCCGGACAGACAGCTCTCCGGGAGACCCAGTACTTC. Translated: CAGQTALRETQYF.